Listed here are 22 T cell receptor beta chains from one sample, sequenced in a study of T cell responses to AZD1222 COVID-19 vaccine. TCRdb's copy holds only in-frame clones and misses some; the assay was immunoSEQ multiplex PCR. The table includes about 140,000 clones, roughly nine tenths detected once. Specimen: peripheral blood, collected on day 0 of AZD1222 vaccination. These TCRs come from an adult in good health.

The chain links TRBV7-8 to TRBJ1-5; the D gene is possibly TRBD1 (5 bases). Trimming shortened V by 4 bases and J by 6 bases, and 16 bases separated the two germline ends. Germline V gives CDR1 SGHVS, CDR2 FQNEAQ. This CDR3 has 15 amino acids. The CDR3 DNA reads as TGTGCCAGCAGCTCGACTCGACAGACCCGTCAGCCCCAGCATTTT. Translating gives CASSSTRQTRQPQHF.

CDR3 DNA sequence: TGTGCCAGCAGCTTAGGTTACGGGACAGCCTCCTACGAGCAGTACTTC. Its protein product is CASSLGYGTASYEQYF. The chain joins TRBV7-6 to TRBJ2-7; TRBD1 agrees at 7 bases. This CDR3 has 16 amino acids. The germline CDR1 and CDR2 sequences are SGHVS and FNYEAQ. After removal of 1 base from V and 0 bases from J, the junction contained 6 bases not matched to a gene.

The rearrangement joins TRBV20-1 to TRBJ2-3; D unresolved. From germline, CDR1 is DFQATT and CDR2 SNEGSKA (reference sequence). The CDR3 runs to 12 residues. Trimming shortened V by 3 bases and J by 6 bases, and 10 bases separated the two germline ends. The CDR3 DNA reads TGCAGTGCTAGTGCCGTGATTGATACGCAGTATTTT. Amino acid sequence: CSASAVIDTQYF.

The V gene is TRBV5-4, the J gene TRBJ2-3; no clear D gene. There are 12 residues in the CDR3. In germline, CDR1 is SGHNT, CDR2 YYREEE (reference sequence). The V end was cut by 2 bases, the J end by 4 bases, with 5 bases between. For the CDR3, the DNA is TGTGCCAGCAGCTTACCCCCAGATACGCAGTATTTT. Translation gives CASSLPPDTQYF.

The chain couples TRBV19 to TRBJ1-1; a possible D gene is TRBD1 (5 bases). Trimming left V 6 bases short and J 3 bases short, with 14 bases between. The CDR3 totals 14 residues. Germline V lookup: CDR1 LNHDA, CDR2 SQIVND (reference sequence). CDR3 nucleotide sequence: TGTGCCAGTAGAGTGGGGGGTAAGCACACTGAAGCTTTCTTT. Translation gives CASRVGGKHTEAFF.

The chain links TRBV5-4 to TRBJ1-5; weak D call: TRBD1 (5 bases). V lost 5 bases and J lost 5, with 14 bases in between. The CDR3 has 14 amino acids. CDR1 is SGHNT, CDR2 YYREEE, per germline (reference sequence). CDR3 sequence (DNA): TGTGCCAGCAGTCGGGGACCACCGGATCAGCCCCAGCATTTT. Translated, it gives CASSRGPPDQPQHF.

The CDR3 DNA reads TGTGCCAGCAGCCAAGGCCATGGCTACACCTTC. Its translation is CASSQGHGYTF. The J gene is TRBJ1-2, the V gene TRBV3-1 (or the pseudogene TRBV3-2); D unclear. The V gene's germline CDR1 is LGHDT and CDR2 YNNKEL (reference sequence). The V and J ends lost 1 base and 6 bases respectively, with 3 bases between them. CDR3 length: 11 residues.

The chain recombines TRBV9 with TRBJ2-1; 10 bases are a match to TRBD2. The CDR3 length is 17 residues. With V trimmed by 5 bases and J by 5 bases, 13 bases remained unmatched. CDR1 and CDR2 from the germline V gene are SGDLS and YYNGEE. The CDR3 region has the DNA TGTGCCAGCAGGACCAGTAGATCCAGCGGGAGGGACAATGAGCAGTTCTTC. Translated: CASRTSRSSGRDNEQFF.

The V gene is TRBV14, the J gene TRBJ2-1, with D unresolved. V gave up 0 bases and J gave up 6 bases, with 9 bases separating them. The CDR3 length is 14 residues. Germline assignment: CDR1 SGHDN and CDR2 FVKESK. CDR3 in amino acids: CASSQDLAVNEQFF. In DNA, the CDR3 is TGTGCCAGCAGCCAAGATCTTGCGGTCAATGAGCAGTTCTTC.

The rearrangement uses TRBV28 and TRBJ1-2; D is uncertain. This CDR3 comprises 15 residues. The V end lost 6 bases, the J end lost 2 bases, and 16 bases lay between the germline ends. Germline loops: CDR1 MDHEN, CDR2 SYDVKM. CDR3 bases: TGTGCCAGCAGCCCCCTGGGCAGGAGGAACTATGGCTACACCTTC. This translates into CASSPLGRRNYGYTF.

This rearrangement joins TRBV29-1 to TRBJ1-1, with a possible D match to TRBD1 (5 bases). Trimming pared 2 bases from V and 5 bases from J, leaving 15 bases between. The CDR3 is 14 amino acids. CDR1 is SQVTM, CDR2 ANQGSEA, per germline. The CDR3 spells CSVERGRAGTEAFF. The CDR3 nucleotides are TGCAGCGTTGAAAGGGGCAGGGCGGGGACTGAAGCTTTCTTT.

The V gene is TRBV19, the J gene TRBJ2-7, with 7 nucleotides matching TRBD2. The germline V gene encodes CDR1 LNHDA and CDR2 SQIVND (reference sequence). The ends lost 7 bases at V and 0 bases at J; junction bases unmatched: 9. The CDR3 is 15 residues long. The CDR3 DNA reads as TGTGCCAGTAAGAAGACTAGCTCGAGCTCCTACGAGCAGTACTTC. Translated: CASKKTSSSSYEQYF.

The chain recombines TRBV6-5 with TRBJ1-1; 8 bases agree with TRBD1. The CDR3 totals 12 residues. Germline-derived CDR1 and CDR2 are MNHEY and SVGAGI. The V gene end was trimmed by 5 bases and the J gene end by 10 bases; junction bases not matched to a gene: 6. The CDR3 region has the DNA TGTGCCAGCAGTAACGGACAGGGAAGAGCTTTCTTT. Translation gives CASSNGQGRAFF.

This clone showed up many times. The V and J genes are TRBV5-1 and TRBJ2-7, with TRBD1 identical over 11 bases. CDR1 and CDR2 from the germline V gene are SGHRS and YFSETQ. Trimming cost V 7 bases and J 5 bases; bases outside gene matches: 5. The CDR3 sequence is 13 residues long. The CDR3, as DNA: TGCGCCAGCGGGACAGGGGGGTTCAACGAGCAGTACTTC. This gives the protein CASGTGGFNEQYF.

The V and J genes are TRBV7-2 and TRBJ1-3; perhaps TRBD1 as D (6 bases). The germline gives CDR1 SGHTA, CDR2 FQGNSA. The CDR3 totals 15 residues. Trimming removed 3 bases at V and 0 bases at J, with 9 bases between. The CDR3, as DNA: TGTGCCAGCAGCTTCAACAGGGACTCTGGAAACACCATATATTTT. This codes for CASSFNRDSGNTIYF.

This CDR3 reads CASSQAGDLNTIYF. In nucleotides, the CDR3 is TGTGCCAGCAGCCAAGCAGGGGATCTAAACACCATATATTTT. The J gene is TRBJ1-3, the V gene TRBV3-1 (or the pseudogene TRBV3-2); D might be TRBD1 (6 bases). With 1 base removed from V and 6 bases from J, the gap between germline ends came to 10 bases. Germline V gene lookup returns CDR1 LGHDT and CDR2 YNNKEL (reference sequence). The CDR3 extends over 14 amino acids.

CDR3 coding DNA: TGCAGCGTTGCCAGCGGGGGGGGCGAGACCCAGTACTTC. This encodes CSVASGGGETQYF. The rearrangement uses TRBV29-1 and TRBJ2-5; the match to TRBD2 covers 10 bases. Trimming took 4 bases from V and 5 from J; bases not matched to a gene: 4. The CDR3 runs to 13 residues. CDR1 and CDR2 (germline): SQVTM, ANQGSEA. Supplemented by reference TRBV29-1 and TRBJ2-5, the full variable domain reads SAVISQKPSRDICQRGTSLTIQCQVDSQVTMMFWYRQQPGQSLTLIATANQGSEATYESGFVIDKFPISRPNLTFSTLTVSNMSPEDSSIYLCSVASGGGETQYFGPGTRLLVL.

In DNA form, the CDR3 reads TGTGCCAGTAGTGTTCAGGCCCCCAATAGCAATCAGCCCCAGCATTTT. Its protein is CASSVQAPNSNQPQHF. V gene TRBV19 combines with J gene TRBJ1-5; D is unresolved. The CDR3 has 16 residues. V shed 5 bases and J shed 0 bases, with 14 bases lying between them. Germline V lookup: CDR1 LNHDA, CDR2 SQIVND (reference sequence).

This clone came up once. The V gene is TRBV28, the J gene TRBJ2-7; 7 positions agree with TRBD2. Germline-derived CDR1 and CDR2 are MDHEN and SYDVKM. The CDR3 has 16 amino acids. The V gene end was trimmed by 1 base and the J gene end by 2 bases; junction bases not matched to a gene: 8. CDR3 protein: CASSLSPSGTTYEQYF. DNA of the CDR3: TGTGCCAGCAGTTTATCCCCCAGCGGGACTACCTACGAGCAGTACTTC.

The rearrangement joins TRBV5-4 to TRBJ1-2; unclear D gene. Trimming left V 5 bases short and J 6 bases short, with 17 bases between. The CDR3 consists of 14 residues. The V gene's germline CDR1 is SGHNT and CDR2 YYREEE (reference sequence). CDR3 sequence: CASRDGSPQHGYTF. In DNA, the CDR3 is TGTGCCAGCAGAGACGGGTCCCCCCAGCATGGCTACACCTTC.

The V gene is TRBV30, the J gene TRBJ1-6; D not resolved. The germline V gene encodes CDR1 GTSNPN and CDR2 SVGIG (reference sequence). The CDR3 has 12 amino acids. Trimming removed 5 bases at V and 8 bases at J, with 10 bases between. The CDR3 nucleotides read TGTGCCTGGGGGGATGGGGATTCACCCCTCCACTTT. Translated: CAWGDGDSPLHF.

This clone was seen just once. The chain links TRBV7-3 to TRBJ2-3; 11 bases map to TRBD1. The CDR3 spans 16 residues. Germline CDR1 and CDR2: SGHTA and FQGTGA. The trim removed 5 bases at V and 2 bases at J, leaving 6 bases unmatched. CDR3 in DNA: TGTGCCAGCAGCCGCCGGACAGGGGGCTACACAGATACGCAGTATTTT. Its translation is CASSRRTGGYTDTQYF.